Below are 21 T cell receptor beta chains sequenced from a single sample in a study of cytomegalovirus exposure and HLA in healthy donors. Profiled with immunoSEQ multiplex PCR; TCRdb holds only in-frame clones, not every one. The sample lists 150,000 to 200,000 clones; roughly 86% were seen once. Source material: PBMCs. The source of these receptors is a woman in her late teens or twenties in good health and CMV-seronegative.

The chain carries TRBV5-6 and TRBJ2-5, with a tentative D call TRBD2 (6 bases). The germline V gene has CDR1 SGHDT and CDR2 YYEEEE. With 0 bases removed from V and 2 bases from J, the gap between germline ends came to 14 bases. CDR3 length: 16 residues. The CDR3 sequence is CASSLEWRDKQETQYF. The DNA for the CDR3 is TGTGCCAGCAGCTTGGAATGGCGGGATAAGCAAGAGACCCAGTACTTC.

The V and J genes are TRBV29-1 and TRBJ1-1, with 9 nucleotides matching TRBD1. Germline CDR1 is SQVTM and CDR2 is ANQGSEA. The V and J ends lost 4 bases and 6 bases, in that order; junction bases with no gene match: 12. This CDR3 has 15 amino acids. The CDR3 nucleotides read TGCAGCGTTGCCTCGGGACAGGGTTGGGGCGCTGAAGCTTTCTTT. Its protein product is CSVASGQGWGAEAFF.

A remark on this clone: Other DNA sequences within the sample encode an identical CDR3. J is TRBJ1-5 and V is TRBV6-1; D gene ambiguous. Germline values: CDR1 MNHNS, CDR2 SASEGT. There are 11 residues in the CDR3. V was shortened by 6 bases and J by 3 bases, with 3 bases between the two germline ends. The CDR3: CASSLNQPQHF. The CDR3 DNA is TGTGCCAGCAGCCTCAATCAGCCCCAGCATTTT.

The chain combines TRBV7-9 with TRBJ1-2; D perhaps matches TRBD1 (5 bases). Trimming cost V 5 bases and J 11 bases, with 18 bases left between them. The germline CDR1 and CDR2 sequences are SEHNR and FQNEAQ (reference sequence). The CDR3 consists of 13 residues. In DNA, the CDR3 is TGTGCCAGCAGCGGACGCGGACAAACCCATTACACCTTC. Its translation: CASSGRGQTHYTF.

In its sample, this clone was seen a few times. This rearrangement joins TRBV18 to TRBJ1-1; no reliable D call. The V gene's germline CDR1 is KGHSH and CDR2 LQKENI. The CDR3 sequence is 14 residues long. Trimming shortened V by 1 base and J by 10 bases, and 16 bases separated the two germline ends. CDR3: CASSPQKSGEGAFF. DNA of the CDR3: TGTGCCAGCTCACCACAGAAAAGTGGGGAGGGAGCTTTCTTT.

CDR3 sequence reads: CASRQTGVVYEQYF. As DNA, the CDR3 is TGTGCCAGCAGACAGACAGGGGTGGTCTACGAGCAGTACTTC. The V gene is TRBV6-5, the J gene TRBJ2-7; 8 nucleotides line up with TRBD1. The CDR3 loop spans 14 amino acids. Germline CDR1 is MNHEY and CDR2 is SVGAGI. V trimming: 6 bases; J trimming: 3 bases; junction bases outside the gene matches: 7.

In this sample, this clone turned up once. The CDR3 loop reads CAWSTVKNIQYF. In nucleotides, the CDR3 is TGTGCCTGGAGTACTGTCAAAAACATTCAGTACTTC. The chain is built from TRBV30 and TRBJ2-4; D remains ambiguous. Trimming left V 2 bases short and J 3 bases short, with 5 bases between. CDR1 GTSNPN and CDR2 SVGIG come from the germline V gene (reference sequence). The CDR3 is 12 amino acids.

This chain connects TRBV25-1 to TRBJ1-4, with D possibly matching TRBD1 (6 bases). The V and J ends lost 1 base and 5 bases respectively, with 11 bases between them. Germline CDR1 reads MGHDK; CDR2 reads SYGVNS. This CDR3 is 15 amino acids long. CDR3 sequence reads: CASSEWGGANEKLFF. The DNA for the CDR3 is TGTGCCAGCAGTGAATGGGGGGGGGCCAATGAAAAACTGTTTTTT.

This clone was seen a few times. The rearrangement joins TRBV30 to TRBJ1-5; possible D gene TRBD1, 5 bases. The CDR3 has 15 residues. The germline V gene has CDR1 GTSNPN and CDR2 SVGIG (reference sequence). Trimming left V 0 bases short and J 3 bases short, with 12 bases between. DNA of the CDR3: TGTGCCTGGAGTGTATGGGGACTGAACAATCAGCCCCAGCATTTT. This sequence encodes CAWSVWGLNNQPQHF.

V usage is TRBV5-6 and J usage is TRBJ1-2, with TRBD1 as a possible D gene (5 bases). The V gene's germline CDR1 is SGHDT and CDR2 YYEEEE. There are 13 residues in the CDR3. V was trimmed by 5 bases and J by 6 bases, leaving 14 bases between them. The CDR3 DNA is TGTGCCAGCAGGAGGTGGCGGGGGAATGGCTACACCTTC. The encoded protein is CASRRWRGNGYTF.

This clone was observed once. The CDR3 DNA sequence: TGTGCCAGCAGCTTGGCAGGGAGGGCAGATACGCAGTATTTT. Translated, it gives CASSLAGRADTQYF. The V and J genes are TRBV5-6 and TRBJ2-3; 7 bases line up with TRBD2. The V and J ends lost 0 bases and 4 bases, in that order; junction bases with no gene match: 2. In germline, CDR1 is SGHDT, CDR2 YYEEEE. The CDR3 runs 14 residues. The full variable domain, with the rest looked up from reference TRBV5-6 and TRBJ2-3, is DAGVTQSPTHLIKTRGQQVTLRCSPKSGHDTVSWYQQALGQGPQFIFQYYEEEERQRGNFPDRFSGHQFPNYSSELNVNALLLGDSALYLCASSLAGRADTQYFGPGTRLTVL.

The rearrangement uses TRBV18 and TRBJ1-1; 10 bases fit TRBD1. V gave up 8 bases and J gave up 6 bases; unmatched junction bases: 6. CDR3 length: 13 residues. From germline, CDR1 is KGHSH and CDR2 LQKENI. CDR3 DNA: TGTGCCAGCACCACGGACAGGGGGGCTGAAGCTTTCTTT. This encodes CASTTDRGAEAFF. The complete variable domain, with remaining parts taken from reference TRBV18 and TRBJ1-1, reads NAGVMQNPRHLVRRRGQEARLRCSPMKGHSHVYWYRQLPEEGLKFMVYLQKENIIDESGMPKERFSAEFPKEGPSILRIQQVVRGDSAAYFCASTTDRGAEAFFGQGTRLTVV.

V usage is TRBV6-6 and J usage is TRBJ2-7; D is possibly TRBD1 (6 bases). Germline CDR1 and CDR2: MNHNY and SVGAGI (reference sequence). Trimming cost V 6 bases and J 4 bases, with 10 bases left between them. The CDR3 sequence is 12 residues long. CDR3 sequence (DNA): TGTGCCAGCAGAGGTCAGGGGTACGAGCAGTACTTC. Its protein product is CASRGQGYEQYF.

V gene TRBV19 combines with J gene TRBJ2-7; possible D gene TRBD1, 5 bases. This CDR3 has 14 amino acids. CDR1 is LNHDA, CDR2 SQIVND, per germline (reference sequence). Trimming took 6 bases from V and 5 from J, leaving 17 bases between them. The chain's CDR3 is CASSTLVWGHEQYF. The CDR3 nucleotides are TGTGCCAGTAGCACCTTGGTTTGGGGCCACGAGCAGTACTTC.

CDR3 loop: CSVVGEYEQYF. CDR3 bases: TGCAGCGTTGTCGGGGAATACGAGCAGTACTTC. The V and J genes are TRBV29-1 and TRBJ2-7; the D gene is possibly TRBD2 (5 bases). CDR1 and CDR2 (germline): SQVTM, ANQGSEA. The CDR3 runs 11 residues. Trimming stripped 4 bases from V and 4 bases from J, with 8 bases between.

This clone was found once. V usage is TRBV4-1 and J usage is TRBJ2-7; TRBD2 agrees at 12 bases. The CDR3 is made up of 19 amino acids. J lost 2 bases, V lost 0 bases, and 11 bases had no gene match. Germline CDR1 is MGHRA and CDR2 is YSYEKL. The CDR3 sequence is CASSQDPALGLAGTYEQYF. CDR3 DNA: TGCGCCAGCAGCCAAGATCCCGCCTTAGGACTAGCGGGGACCTACGAGCAGTACTTC.

The rearrangement links TRBV5-1 to TRBJ2-7, with 11 bases that match TRBD1. CDR1 is SGHRS and CDR2 is YFSETQ in the germline V gene. Trimming removed 4 bases from V and 2 bases from J; junction bases left unmatched: 26. The CDR3 is 22 residues long. The chain's CDR3 is CASSAGTGGFRSPTKTAYEQYF. CDR3 in DNA: TGCGCCAGCAGCGCCGGGACAGGGGGTTTCAGATCACCAACCAAAACAGCCTACGAGCAGTACTTC.

The chain has TRBV6-5 and TRBJ1-1; a possible D gene is TRBD1 (5 bases). The germline V gene encodes CDR1 MNHEY and CDR2 SVGAGI. Trimming removed 4 bases at V and 11 bases at J, with 17 bases between. The CDR3 is 13 amino acids. The CDR3 DNA follows: TGTGCCAGCAGTTGGGGCCTCGCGTATGTGGCTTTCTTT. Its translation is CASSWGLAYVAFF.

The V call is TRBV6-6, the J call TRBJ1-2, with D hard to call. The CDR3 has 15 residues. CDR1 MNHNY and CDR2 SVGAGI come from the germline V gene (reference sequence). The germline V and J ends were trimmed by 2 bases and 6 bases, with 16 bases remaining between them. This CDR3 reads CASSYGTLQMDGYTF. In DNA form, the CDR3 reads TGTGCCAGCAGTTACGGCACATTACAGATGGATGGCTACACCTTC.

The V and J genes are TRBV4-2 and TRBJ2-1, with 9 bases fitting TRBD2. Germline trimming cut 0 bases from V and 7 bases from J; bases unmatched to any gene: 7. Looked up from germline, CDR1 is LGHNA and CDR2 is YNFKEQ. The CDR3 is 16 residues long. CDR3 bases: TGTGCCAGCAGCCAAGAATCTAGCGGGGCACCTAATGAGCAGTTCTTC. The encoded protein is CASSQESSGAPNEQFF.

The rearrangement uses TRBV4-1 and TRBJ1-6; TRBD1 agrees at 8 bases. CDR1 is MGHRA and CDR2 is YSYEKL in the germline V gene. The CDR3 is made up of 16 amino acids. V was clipped by 3 bases and J by 10 bases; unmatched bases: 11. The CDR3 sequence: CASSQGGQGVRSPLHF. DNA for the CDR3: TGCGCCAGCAGCCAGGGAGGACAGGGAGTACGATCACCCCTCCACTTT.